What follows are 17 T cell receptor beta chains derived from one specimen sequenced in a study of blood T cell repertoires in COVID-19. Profiled with immunoSEQ multiplex PCR; TCRdb holds only in-frame clones, not every one. This sample has fewer than 300,000 clones, with 70% to 90% found just once. Material: peripheral blood. The source is a woman aged 50 to 65 with COVID-19, enrolled during active disease.

This sequence joins TRBV27 and TRBJ1-1, with TRBD1 as a possible D gene (5 bases). Trimming took off 6 bases at V and 3 bases at J, with 11 bases between the two ends. This CDR3 is 13 amino acids long. Germline V gives CDR1 MNHEY, CDR2 SMNVEV (reference sequence). This CDR3 is CASRGGTHTEAFF. The CDR3 DNA is TGTGCCAGCAGGGGGGGGACCCACACTGAAGCTTTCTTT.

This sequence joins TRBV5-4 and TRBJ1-1, with TRBD1 matching 11 bases. The CDR3 sequence is 14 residues long. V lost 4 bases, J lost 5 bases, and 4 bases stayed unmatched. Germline V gives CDR1 SGHNT, CDR2 YYREEE (reference sequence). As DNA, the CDR3 is TGTGCCAGCAGCCCGGGACAGGGGGTAACTGAAGCTTTCTTT. Protein: CASSPGQGVTEAFF.

This chain uses TRBV6-5 with TRBJ2-7; D might be TRBD1 (5 bases). V shed 3 bases and J shed 6 bases, with 9 bases lying between them. There are 12 residues in the CDR3. Germline CDR1 reads MNHEY; CDR2 reads SVGAGI. CDR3 nucleotide sequence: TGTGCCAGCAGTTATTGGGGCTCCGAGCAGTACTTC. Translation gives CASSYWGSEQYF.

The chain uses TRBV6-6 and TRBJ2-1; 11 bases are shared with TRBD2. The CDR3 sequence is 16 residues long. Germline-derived CDR1 and CDR2 are MNHNY and SVGAGI (reference sequence). The J segment lost 5 bases and the V segment lost 7 bases, leaving 10 bases of the junction unmatched. The CDR3 bases are TGTGCCAGCAAACAAGCCGGGACTAGCGGTAACAATGAGCAGTTCTTC. This translates into CASKQAGTSGNNEQFF.

This chain connects TRBV7-8 to TRBJ1-1; tentative D call: TRBD1 (6 bases). The length of the CDR3 is 12 residues. With 5 bases removed from V and 11 bases from J, the gap between germline ends came to 15 bases. Germline V gene data show CDR1 as SGHVS and CDR2 as FQNEAQ. In DNA, the CDR3 is TGTGCCAGCAGCCTACCTACAGGGCGGGCTTTCTTT. This gives the protein CASSLPTGRAFF.

J is TRBJ1-2 and V is TRBV18; D is perhaps TRBD1 (5 bases). CDR1 and CDR2 from the germline V gene are KGHSH and LQKENI. This CDR3 has 14 residues. Trimming took 0 bases from V and 3 from J, leaving 8 bases between them. CDR3 sequence: CASSPPGVDYGYTF. In DNA, the CDR3 is TGTGCCAGCTCACCACCAGGGGTCGACTATGGCTACACCTTC.

This sequence joins TRBV19 and TRBJ2-5; D perhaps matches TRBD2 (6 bases). From germline, CDR1 is LNHDA and CDR2 SQIVND (reference sequence). V lost 4 bases to trimming and J lost 11 bases, with 17 bases between them. There are 13 residues in the CDR3. This CDR3 is CASSTRDSLGQYF. The CDR3 nucleotides read TGTGCCAGTAGTACCCGGGACTCGTTGGGACAGTACTTC.

In this sample, this clone turned up a few times. This chain uses TRBV6-5 with TRBJ2-3; 8 bases are a match to TRBD1. Germline V gene sequence: CDR1 MNHEY, CDR2 SVGAGI. There are 14 residues in the CDR3. With V trimmed by 11 bases and J by 5 bases, 12 bases remained unmatched. DNA of the CDR3: TGTGCCGGGAGAGACAGGGGTTTGGTAGATACGCAGTATTTT. This gives the protein CAGRDRGLVDTQYF.

V and J are TRBV30 and TRBJ1-5; TRBD1 matches 7 bases. CDR1 and CDR2 (germline): GTSNPN, SVGIG (reference sequence). The J segment lost 6 bases and the V segment lost 5 bases, leaving 7 bases of the junction unmatched. This CDR3 has 13 residues. This CDR3 reads CAWGRGQLQPQHF. CDR3 nucleotides: TGTGCCTGGGGGCGGGGACAGCTTCAGCCCCAGCATTTT.

The rearrangement uses TRBV19 and TRBJ1-3, with no clear D. The CDR3 sequence is 14 residues long. Germline CDR1 LNHDA, CDR2 SQIVND (reference sequence). The V and J ends lost 7 bases and 0 bases respectively, with 10 bases between them. CDR3 sequence: CASKTQSSGNTIYF. Written as DNA, the CDR3 is TGTGCCAGTAAAACACAGAGCTCTGGAAACACCATATATTTT.

The gene calls are TRBV7-2 and TRBJ1-2; tentatively, D is TRBD1 (5 bases). The CDR3 runs 14 residues. Between the trimmed V and J ends, which lost 4 bases and 4 bases, there was a span of 13 bases. CDR1 SGHTA and CDR2 FQGNSA come from the germline V gene. The DNA for the CDR3 is TGTGCCAGCAGCTGGGACTCAATCATCTATGGCTACACCTTC. It encodes CASSWDSIIYGYTF.

The gene calls are TRBV9 and TRBJ2-5; a weak D match, TRBD1 (6 bases). Germline V gene data show CDR1 as SGDLS and CDR2 as YYNGEE. CDR3 length: 15 amino acids. Trimming pared 2 bases from V and 2 bases from J, leaving 13 bases between. The CDR3 reads CASSVTGTLQETQYF. Here the CDR3 DNA reads TGTGCCAGCAGCGTGACCGGGACATTGCAAGAGACCCAGTACTTC.

This chain joins TRBV6-5 and TRBJ1-2; 11 positions agree with TRBD1. V was pared by 7 bases and J by 4 bases, with 8 bases of the junction left unmatched. This CDR3 is built from 15 residues. Looked up from germline, CDR1 is MNHEY and CDR2 is SVGAGI. In DNA, the CDR3 is TGTGCCAGCAAGGAGGGGACAGGGGGTTTCTATGGCTACACCTTC. It codes for CASKEGTGGFYGYTF.

The V gene is TRBV30, the J gene TRBJ2-7; TRBD2 might be the D (6 bases). Germline lookup yields CDR1 GTSNPN and CDR2 SVGIG (reference sequence). V was clipped by 2 bases and J by 5 bases, with 19 bases between them. This CDR3 contains 15 residues. For the CDR3, the DNA is TGTGCCTGGAGTCCTCCTCCGGGGAGGCCCAACGAGCAGTACTTC. Amino acid sequence: CAWSPPPGRPNEQYF.

V usage is TRBV25-1 and J usage is TRBJ1-2, with D hard to call. Germline-derived CDR1 and CDR2 are MGHDK and SYGVNS. This CDR3 is built from 16 residues. Trimming took 3 bases from V and 4 from J, leaving 18 bases between them. Here the CDR3 DNA reads TGTGCCAGCAGTGACCCGCTTACACTTGGCGGCTATGGCTACACCTTC. Translation: CASSDPLTLGGYGYTF.

The chain couples TRBV7-9 to TRBJ2-7; TRBD2 might be the D (6 bases). The V end lost 5 bases, the J end lost 0 bases, and 8 bases lay between the germline ends. CDR3 size: 13 residues. Per the germline V gene, CDR1 is SEHNR and CDR2 is FQNEAQ (reference sequence). The CDR3 nucleotides are TGTGCCAGCAGCACGGGACTCTCCTACGAGCAGTACTTC. Protein sequence: CASSTGLSYEQYF.

The J gene is TRBJ2-1, the V gene TRBV30; possible D gene TRBD2, 6 bases. Germline V gene lookup returns CDR1 GTSNPN and CDR2 SVGIG (reference sequence). Trimming stripped 4 bases from V and 1 base from J, with 14 bases between. The CDR3 is 15 amino acids. The CDR3 bases are TGTGCCTGGACATGGCTAGCGTCGTCCTACAATGAGCAGTTCTTC. It is translated as CAWTWLASSYNEQFF.